These 21 T cell receptor beta chains were all obtained from the same sample, sequenced in a study of shared clonotypes between healthy human individuals. The method was immunoSEQ multiplex PCR; TCRdb's version includes in-frame clones alone and lacks a portion of them. Of around 2.5 million clones in the sample, under 95% were seen once. The sequencing sample was made of naive CD4+ T cells from PBMCs. Subset noted: CD45RA+ positively selected. These receptors all come from a man between 18 and 29 years old in good health. Some clones in this sample may be carry-over from other donors' samples.

This clone occurred once. The chain links TRBV4-1 to TRBJ2-1; possibly TRBD1 for D (5 bases). V shed 0 bases and J shed 0 bases, with 9 bases lying between them. The germline V gene encodes CDR1 MGHRA and CDR2 YSYEKL. This CDR3 comprises 16 residues. The CDR3 reads CASSQDRASSYNEQFF. The DNA of the CDR3 is TGCGCCAGCAGCCAAGACAGGGCTAGCTCCTACAATGAGCAGTTCTTC.

A single count supports this clone. J is TRBJ2-1 and V is TRBV7-3; 11 bases are shared with TRBD2. Germline assignment: CDR1 SGHTA and CDR2 FQGTGA. The CDR3 has 21 residues. With 4 bases clipped from V and 4 bases from J, the junction kept 21 bases outside the gene matches. The CDR3 DNA sequence: TGTGCCAGCAGCTCTTCCACTGGGACTAGCGGCCGGACTATAGGGTACAATGAGCAGTTCTTC. It translates to CASSSSTGTSGRTIGYNEQFF.

The chain has TRBV4-2 and TRBJ1-2; D perhaps matches TRBD1 (5 bases). This CDR3 has 15 residues. Trimming cost V 3 bases and J 4 bases, with 15 bases left between them. Germline lookup yields CDR1 LGHNA and CDR2 YNFKEQ. Here the CDR3 reads CASSQEGGAFYGYTF. CDR3 coding DNA: TGTGCCAGCAGCCAGGAGGGAGGGGCCTTCTATGGCTACACCTTC.

The chain joins TRBV4-1 to TRBJ1-1; the D is unclear. CDR1 and CDR2 from the germline V gene are MGHRA and YSYEKL. CDR3 length: 14 amino acids. With 1 base removed from V and 1 base from J, the gap between germline ends came to 7 bases. The CDR3 is CASSQAQRNTEAFF. CDR3 in DNA: TGCGCCAGCAGCCAAGCACAGAGGAACACTGAAGCTTTCTTT.

About this clone itself: Other DNA variants within this sample encode the same CDR3. The rearrangement joins TRBV7-8 to TRBJ2-7, with D possibly TRBD2 on 6 matching bases. CDR3 length: 14 residues. V lost 5 bases to trimming and J lost 0 bases, with 11 bases between them. Germline values: CDR1 SGHVS, CDR2 FQNEAQ. Here the CDR3 reads CASSPRDGSYEQYF. In DNA form, the CDR3 reads TGTGCCAGCAGCCCGCGGGACGGCTCCTACGAGCAGTACTTC. The full variable domain, in which reference TRBV7-8 and TRBJ2-7 provide the parts outside the CDR3, is GAGVSQSPRYKVAKRGQDVALRCDPISGHVSLFWYQQALGQGPEFLTYFQNEAQLDKSGLPSDRFFAERPEGSVSTLKIQRTQQEDSAVYLCASSPRDGSYEQYFGPGTRLTVT.

J is TRBJ2-7 and V is TRBV5-1; 7 bases align to TRBD2. Germline CDR1 and CDR2: SGHRS and YFSETQ. Trimming at V came to 6 bases and at J to 2 bases, leaving 8 bases not matched to a gene. The CDR3 is made up of 14 amino acids. CDR3 region: CASKVGGSAYEQYF. As DNA, the CDR3 is TGCGCCAGCAAGGTAGGCGGGAGCGCCTACGAGCAGTACTTC.

This clone was observed a few times. The genes are TRBV4-1 and TRBJ1-1; D not resolved. This CDR3 region has 15 residues. The ends were cut back, 1 base at V and 1 base at J, with 10 bases in the middle. The germline V gene encodes CDR1 MGHRA and CDR2 YSYEKL. The CDR3 spells CASSQVSIGNTEAFF. DNA for the CDR3: TGCGCCAGCAGCCAAGTCTCGATAGGGAACACTGAAGCTTTCTTT.

The chain joins TRBV7-9 to TRBJ2-7, with D tentatively TRBD1 (6 bases). Trimming removed 4 bases from V and 7 bases from J, with 17 bases in between. The CDR3 contains 14 residues. Germline CDR1 SEHNR, CDR2 FQNEAQ (reference sequence). The chain's CDR3 is CASSSKTGSGEQYF. The CDR3 DNA reads as TGTGCCAGCAGCTCTAAAACAGGGTCGGGGGAGCAGTACTTC.

This chain links TRBV2 with TRBJ2-2; 8 nucleotides line up with TRBD2. CDR1 is SNHLY, CDR2 FYNNEI, per germline. V shed 5 bases, J shed 4 bases, and the junction held 9 bases outside the gene matches. The CDR3 is 16 amino acids. The CDR3 reads CASSISGSGVTGELFF. The CDR3 bases are TGTGCCAGCAGTATAAGCGGGAGTGGAGTCACCGGGGAGCTGTTTTTT.

On this clone itself: Other DNA sequences of this sample code for an identical CDR3. The chain links TRBV5-6 to TRBJ1-4; 7 nucleotides line up with TRBD1. The CDR3 totals 15 residues. The ends lost 4 bases at V and 2 bases at J; junction bases unmatched: 5. The germline CDR1 and CDR2 sequences are SGHDT and YYEEEE. The CDR3 DNA is TGTGCCAGCAGCCAAACAGGGGCTACTAATGAAAAACTGTTTTTT. Its translation is CASSQTGATNEKLFF.

V gene TRBV5-1 combines with J gene TRBJ1-1; D possibly corresponds to TRBD1 (6 bases). V lost 0 bases, J lost 10 bases, and 13 bases lay in between. The CDR3 covers 13 residues. Germline CDR1 is SGHRS and CDR2 is YFSETQ. Here the CDR3 DNA reads TGCGCCAGCAGCTTGGAATGGGGGCTCGGAGCTTTCTTT. Translation gives CASSLEWGLGAFF.

This chain connects TRBV7-2 to TRBJ2-7; 7 bases align to TRBD2. The ends lost 4 bases at V and 6 bases at J; junction bases unmatched: 6. CDR1 is SGHTA and CDR2 is FQGNSA in the germline V gene. This CDR3 has 13 residues. Here the CDR3 DNA reads TGTGCCAGCAGCTGGGGGAGCGGGACCGAGCAGTACTTC. As protein: CASSWGSGTEQYF.

This clone was recorded only once. The chain links TRBV11-2 to TRBJ2-3; 9 bases match TRBD2. The CDR3 has 16 residues. Per germline, CDR1 SGHAT and CDR2 FQNNGV. V trimming: 5 bases; J trimming: 1 base; junction bases outside the gene matches: 7. CDR3 sequence reads: CASSRETSGRTDTQYF. The CDR3, as DNA: TGTGCCAGCAGCCGAGAGACTAGCGGCCGCACAGATACGCAGTATTTT.

The chain joins TRBV19 to TRBJ2-1, with 8 bases that match TRBD2. Per the germline V gene, CDR1 is LNHDA and CDR2 is SQIVND (reference sequence). The trim removed 4 bases at V and 3 bases at J, leaving 17 bases unmatched. The CDR3 has 19 residues. The CDR3 loop reads CASSTYGLADMIYYNEQFF. The CDR3 nucleotides are TGTGCCAGTAGTACCTACGGACTAGCAGACATGATATACTACAATGAGCAGTTCTTC.

The genes are TRBV28 and TRBJ2-7; tentative D call: TRBD2 (5 bases). Germline CDR1 MDHEN, CDR2 SYDVKM. CDR3 size: 12 residues. Trimming stripped 3 bases from V and 6 bases from J, with 9 bases between. The CDR3 spells CASSLVAGEQYF. The CDR3 nucleotides are TGTGCCAGCAGTTTGGTTGCGGGCGAGCAGTACTTC.

Worth noting for this clone: Within the sample, other DNA sequences also encode this same CDR3. V and J are TRBV11-2 and TRBJ2-1, with 13 bases that match TRBD2. CDR1 and CDR2 from the germline V gene are SGHAT and FQNNGV. The CDR3 is made up of 16 amino acids. V lost 4 bases to trimming and J lost 7 bases; unmatched junction nucleotides: 7. CDR3 protein: CASSSRLAGGGNEQFF. CDR3 bases: TGTGCCAGCAGCTCCCGACTAGCGGGAGGAGGGAATGAGCAGTTCTTC.

The chain links TRBV7-9 to TRBJ1-2; D remains unclear. Germline CDR1 and CDR2: SEHNR and FQNEAQ (reference sequence). The CDR3 spans 13 residues. Trimming left V 4 bases short and J 8 bases short, with 14 bases between. For the CDR3, the DNA is TGTGCCAGCAGCTCCTCGGATCTGGGGGGCTACACCTTC. It encodes CASSSSDLGGYTF.

The rearrangement uses TRBV13 and TRBJ2-4, with 8 bases lining up with TRBD2. This CDR3 has 15 amino acids. The ends lost 0 bases at V and 6 bases at J; junction bases unmatched: 4. Germline assignment: CDR1 PRHDT and CDR2 FYEKMQ (reference sequence). The CDR3 protein is CASSLGGRARNIQYF. Here the CDR3 DNA reads TGTGCCAGCAGCTTAGGCGGGAGGGCAAGAAACATTCAGTACTTC.

Details on this clone: The junction shows a germline mismatch at one end, possibly a read error. This chain connects TRBV7-9 to TRBJ2-5, with 11 bases identical to TRBD1. Germline V gene lookup returns CDR1 SEHNR and CDR2 FQNEAQ (reference sequence). This CDR3 is 18 amino acids long. CDR3 bases: TGTGCCAGCAGCCTTGGACAGGGGGCTCCCCCCAATCAAGGGACCCAGTACTTC. The encoded protein is CASSLGQGAPPNQGTQYF.

The rearrangement uses TRBV5-1 and TRBJ2-3; no firm D call. This CDR3 is built from 15 residues. Germline V gene sequence: CDR1 SGHRS, CDR2 YFSETQ. V lost 5 bases to trimming and J lost 1 base, with 14 bases between them. In DNA, the CDR3 is TGCGCCAGCAGACTGACCCCTTCGGGCACAGATACGCAGTATTTT. Its protein is CASRLTPSGTDTQYF. The whole variable domain, remainder taken from reference TRBV5-1 and TRBJ2-3, is KAGVTQTPRYLIKTRGQQVTLSCSPISGHRSVSWYQQTPGQGLQFLFEYFSETQRNKGNFPGRFSGRQFSNSRSEMNVSTLELGDSALYLCASRLTPSGTDTQYFGPGTRLTVL.

J is TRBJ1-2 and V is TRBV14; maybe TRBD1 (6 bases). Germline CDR1 is SGHDN and CDR2 is FVKESK. V was clipped by 6 bases and J by 3 bases, with 11 bases between them. The CDR3 consists of 13 residues. The CDR3 region has the DNA TGTGCCAGCAGGCCGGGGGGGCACTATGGCTACACCTTC. Its protein product is CASRPGGHYGYTF.